These T cell receptor beta chains were read from a single sample in a study of cytomegalovirus exposure and HLA in healthy donors. Here immunoSEQ multiplex PCR was the method, and the copy in TCRdb shows in-frame clones only, minus some. The table lists approximately 97,000 clones, 77% of them singletons, with roughly 9.3% in the top ten. Material for sequencing was PBMCs. The receptors originated from a male donor in good health and CMV-seropositive. Both conserved end residues are part of each CDR3. The D gene is left open where the match is weak. Expanded clones are given a class, and other clones once, few, many or no size at all.

TGTGCCAGCTCACCAGGGAGGGACACTGAAGCTTTCTTT CASSPGRDTEAFF TRBJ1-1 TRBV18 NA NA
TGCGCCAGCAGCCAAGATTGGGAGGGAGCCCTACCCGGGGAGCTGTTTTTT CASSQDWEGALPGELFF TRBJ2-2 TRBV4-1 TRBD2 NA
TGTGCCAGCTCACAGGACAGGAGCTATGGCTACACCTTC CASSQDRSYGYTF TRBJ1-2 TRBV18 TRBD1 NA
TGCGCCAGCAGGGCGGCTCGCTTGGAGCTGTTTTTT CASRAARLELFF TRBJ2-2 TRBV5-1 NA NA
TGTGCCAGCAGCCTTCGCGGCCAAGAGACCCAGTACTTC CASSLRGQETQYF TRBJ2-5 TRBV5-5 NA NA
TGTGCCCCGGGAGCGTCTGCCAAAAACAGTCAGTACTTC CAPGASAKNSQYF TRBJ2-4 TRBV6-4 NA NA
TGTGGCACCTCCCAAGGGGGACTACCGGGGACAATCCTCACCGGGGAGCTGTTTTTT CGTSQGGLPGTILTGELFF TRBJ2-2 TRBV19 NA NA
TGTGCCAGCTCACCACTCGACTACCAAGAGACCCAGTACTTC CASSPLDYQETQYF TRBJ2-5 TRBV18 NA NA
TGTGCCAGCAGCGTGGAGGCGGGGGTCACAGATACGCAGTATTTT CASSVEAGVTDTQYF TRBJ2-3 TRBV9 TRBD2 NA
TGTGCCAGCAGTTCCCGGGACAGGGACTCAAATGAGCAGTTCTTC CASSSRDRDSNEQFF TRBJ2-1 TRBV6-5 TRBD1 NA
TGTGCCAGCAGCGCACGTCCTATTGACTACAATGAGCAGTTCTTC CASSARPIDYNEQFF TRBJ2-1 TRBV11-2 NA NA
TGTGCCAGCAGCTCCCCGGACAGGGGGCATAACGAGCAGTACTTC CASSSPDRGHNEQYF TRBJ2-7 TRBV5-5 TRBD1 NA
TGTGCCAGCAGCCAACTCACGGGGGGTACCTCTGGGGCCAACGGCCTGACTTTC CASSQLTGGTSGANGLTF TRBJ2-6 TRBV14 TRBD2 NA
TGCGCCAGCAGCCTACAGGGCGATAGCGGGACATACGAGCAGTACTTC CASSLQGDSGTYEQYF TRBJ2-7 TRBV4-3 TRBD2 NA
TGTGCCAGCAGCTTAGATTTTGGGACTACTTACAATGAGCAGTTCTTC CASSLDFGTTYNEQFF TRBJ2-1 TRBV11-3 TRBD2 once
TGTGCCAGCAGCTTAGCCCCGGGACTAGTCTACGAGCAGTACTTC CASSLAPGLVYEQYF TRBJ2-7 TRBV7-7 TRBD2 NA
TGTGCCAGTAGTATCCGAGGCCGCAGCTCTGGAAACACCATATATTTT CASSIRGRSSGNTIYF TRBJ1-3 TRBV19 NA NA